These T cell receptor beta chains were read from a single sample in a study of beta chain features in type 1 diabetes. Using immunoSEQ multiplex PCR, the repertoire was profiled, and TCRdb retains in-frame clones only, with some absent. In the table there are roughly 450,000 clones, over 11% of which are singletons. The sequenced sample was naive CD4+ T cells from blood. Every receptor here comes from a man aged 25 to 45 in good health. CDR3s include the opening cysteine and the closing phenylalanine or tryptophan. Only some rows state a clone size, as once, few, many or a class for expanded clones.

CASSLLGTSGVSSYNEQFF | TRBJ2-1 | TRBV18 | NA
CSVRQGGNEQFF | TRBJ2-1 | TRBV29-1 | NA
CASSPRGTGRTAGELFF | TRBJ2-2 | TRBV7-9 | NA
CASSRTQTGYGYTF | TRBJ1-2 | TRBV6-5 | few
CASSQARGERGYNEQFF | TRBJ2-1 | TRBV4-1 | few
CASSLLQREVANEQFF | TRBJ2-1 | TRBV7-6 | few
CASSIVLSPKETQYF | TRBJ2-5 | TRBV19 | few
CAISESKGLAGLTDTQYF | TRBJ2-3 | TRBV10-3 | NA
CASSRWVSGANVLTF | TRBJ2-6 | TRBV5-4 | few
CASSFPGGIQFF | TRBJ2-1 | TRBV7-2 | NA
CAISEGTGELFF | TRBJ2-2 | TRBV10-3 | NA
CASSPTTDTQYF | TRBJ2-3 | TRBV7-2 | NA
CASSLVFRGITEAFF | TRBJ1-1 | TRBV5-1 | NA
CASSESSSYNEQFF | TRBJ2-1 | TRBV6-1 | few
CASSPGQGYYQPQHF | TRBJ1-5 | TRBV6-5 | few
CASSVVLAGDLETQYF | TRBJ2-5 | TRBV9 | NA
CASSQARTSGKTDTQYF | TRBJ2-3 | TRBV4-3 | few
CAWMRQSNTEAFF | TRBJ1-1 | TRBV30 | few
CASSQPGTAVRETQYF | TRBJ2-5 | TRBV14 | few
CSVGRSGSYTDTQYF | TRBJ2-3 | TRBV29-1 | many
CASSPRDRANYGYTF | TRBJ1-2 | TRBV7-9 | NA
CASSSTVNTEAFF | TRBJ1-1 | TRBV7-9 | few
CASSSLLTREGESDTQYF | TRBJ2-3 | TRBV7-8 | NA
CASSARMNTEAFF | TRBJ1-1 | TRBV19 | NA
CASSLRGRDTEAFF | TRBJ1-1 | TRBV7-2 | NA
CASSLSGALGHAFF | TRBJ1-1 | TRBV7-6 | few
CAWGQRQETQYF | TRBJ2-5 | TRBV30 | NA
CASSLEDDTQYF | TRBJ2-3 | TRBV7-9 | NA
CSVPGQGSYEQYF | NA | TRBV29-1 | NA
CASSGPPGLPYNEQFF | TRBJ2-1 | TRBV2 | few
CASSLVGLREQYF | TRBJ2-7 | TRBV19 | NA
CASSLNRGLRADTQYF | TRBJ2-3 | TRBV7-9 | few
CASSRGTSTDTQYF | TRBJ2-3 | TRBV7-3 | few
CASSPTGNYGYTF | TRBJ1-2 | TRBV25-1 | NA
CASSLKGPAGELFF | TRBJ2-2 | TRBV5-1 | NA
CASSPRHRDGYTF | TRBJ1-2 | TRBV7-2 | NA
CASSLARAMETQYF | TRBJ2-5 | TRBV5-6 | NA
CASSYSPHNEQFF | TRBJ2-1 | TRBV27 | few
CASSPRLAGEGELFF | TRBJ2-2 | TRBV7-9 | NA
CSVVVSAETQYF | TRBJ2-5 | TRBV29-1 | NA
CAWSSQVQGPQHF | TRBJ1-5 | TRBV30 | few
CSVELLAARPDTQYF | TRBJ2-3 | TRBV29-1 | few
CASSLDLTGNSPLHF | TRBJ1-6 | TRBV7-6 | few